This T cell receptor beta chain was captured by sequencing in a study of early stage breast cancer tumors. Study at large: Roughly 9.4-fold was the mean read coverage per sample.

After removal of 5 bases from V and 5 bases from J, the junction contained 7 bases not matched to a gene. The CDR3 is 14 amino acids. Looked up from germline, CDR1 is LNHDA and CDR2 is SQIVND (reference sequence). The protocol was immunoSEQ multiplex PCR, while the TCRdb copy is restricted to in-frame clones and leaves out a portion. The sample has about 41,000 clones, about 73% seen once. The sequenced sample consisted of blood. This receptor was obtained from a person between 50 and 60 years old with breast cancer. The J gene is TRBJ1-2, the V gene TRBV19; 8 bases are shared with TRBD1. The CDR3 sequence: CASSGQGSGYGYTF. CDR3 sequence (DNA): TGTGCCAGTAGTGGACAGGGTTCGGGTTATGGCTACACCTTC.